The entry below describes one T cell receptor (beta chain). This CDR3 is built from 15 residues. V was cut by 5 bases and J by 4 bases, with 15 bases left in between. Germline V gene data show CDR1 as SGHAT and CDR2 as FQNNGV. The source of the sample is a study of cytomegalovirus exposure and HLA in healthy donors. Both 60 Vbeta primers and 13 Jbeta primers went into the PCR. Profiled with immunoSEQ multiplex PCR; TCRdb holds only in-frame clones, not every one. The sample has about 140,000 clones, roughly 60% seen once; the top ten hold around 2.5%. Sequenced: PBMCs. This receptor was taken from a woman aged 40 to 55 in good health and CMV-seronegative. The V gene is TRBV11-2, the J gene TRBJ1-5, with D possibly TRBD1 on 5 matching bases. The CDR3 region has the DNA TGTGCCAGCAGCCTAACGGACACTGGTAATCAGCCCCAGCATTTT. Translation gives CASSLTDTGNQPQHF.